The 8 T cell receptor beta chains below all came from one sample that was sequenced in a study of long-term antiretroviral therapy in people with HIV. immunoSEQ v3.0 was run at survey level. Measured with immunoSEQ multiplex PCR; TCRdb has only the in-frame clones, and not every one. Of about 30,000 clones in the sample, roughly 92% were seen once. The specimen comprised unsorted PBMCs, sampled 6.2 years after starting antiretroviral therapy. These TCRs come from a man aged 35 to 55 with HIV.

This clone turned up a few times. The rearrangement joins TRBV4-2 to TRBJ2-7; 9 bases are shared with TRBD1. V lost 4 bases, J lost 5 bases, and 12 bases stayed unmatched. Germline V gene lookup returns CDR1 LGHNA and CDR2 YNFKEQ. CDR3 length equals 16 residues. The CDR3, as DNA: TGTGCCAGCAGCCGCCCGAAGGGACAGGGTCGCGACGAGCAGTACTTC. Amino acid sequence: CASSRPKGQGRDEQYF.

CDR3 coding DNA: TGTGCCAGCAGTGTACCGGGAAGCTCCTATAATTCACCCCTCCACTTT. Its protein product is CASSVPGSSYNSPLHF. The chain links TRBV2 to TRBJ1-6; D ambiguous. This CDR3 contains 16 residues. Germline values: CDR1 SNHLY, CDR2 FYNNEI. V gave up 4 bases and J gave up 0 bases, with 10 bases separating them.

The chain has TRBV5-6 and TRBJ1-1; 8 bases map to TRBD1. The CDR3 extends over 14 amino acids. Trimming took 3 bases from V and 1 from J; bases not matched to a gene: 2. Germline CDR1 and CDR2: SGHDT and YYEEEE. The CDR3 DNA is TGTGCCAGCAGCTGGGACAGGACGAACACTGAAGCTTTCTTT. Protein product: CASSWDRTNTEAFF. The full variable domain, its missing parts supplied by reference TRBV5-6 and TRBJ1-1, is DAGVTQSPTHLIKTRGQQVTLRCSPKSGHDTVSWYQQALGQGPQFIFQYYEEEERQRGNFPDRFSGHQFPNYSSELNVNALLLGDSALYLCASSWDRTNTEAFFGQGTRLTVV.

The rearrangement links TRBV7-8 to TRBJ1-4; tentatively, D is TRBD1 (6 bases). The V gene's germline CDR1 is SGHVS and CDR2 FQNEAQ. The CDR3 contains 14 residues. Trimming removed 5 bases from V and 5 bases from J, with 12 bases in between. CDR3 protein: CASSPGQGNEKLFF. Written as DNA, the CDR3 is TGTGCCAGCAGCCCCGGGCAGGGGAATGAAAAACTGTTTTTT.

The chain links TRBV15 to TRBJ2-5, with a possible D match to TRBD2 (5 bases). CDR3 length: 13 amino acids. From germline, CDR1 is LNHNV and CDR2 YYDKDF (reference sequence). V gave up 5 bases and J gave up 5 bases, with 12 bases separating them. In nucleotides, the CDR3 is TGTGCCACCAGCCGAGGGCGGAAGGAGACCCAGTACTTC. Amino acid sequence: CATSRGRKETQYF.

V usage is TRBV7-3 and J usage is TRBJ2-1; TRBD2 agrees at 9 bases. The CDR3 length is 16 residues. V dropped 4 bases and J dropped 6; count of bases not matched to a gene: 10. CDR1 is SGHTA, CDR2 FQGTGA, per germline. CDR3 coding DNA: TGTGCCAGCAGCTCCTCTGGCGGGGGGGCCCCCAATGAGCAGTTCTTC. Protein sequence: CASSSSGGGAPNEQFF. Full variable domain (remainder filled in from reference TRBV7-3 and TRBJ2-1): GAGVSQTPSNKVTEKGKYVELRCDPISGHTALYWYRQSLGQGPEFLIYFQGTGAADDSGLPNDRFFAVRPEGSVSTLKIQRTERGDSAVYLCASSSSGGGAPNEQFFGPGTRLTVL.

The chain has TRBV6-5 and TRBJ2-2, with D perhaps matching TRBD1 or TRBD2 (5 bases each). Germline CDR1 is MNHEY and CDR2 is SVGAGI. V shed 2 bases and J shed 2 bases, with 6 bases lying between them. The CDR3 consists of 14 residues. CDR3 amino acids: CASSYGGNTGELFF. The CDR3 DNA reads TGTGCCAGCAGTTACGGGGGTAACACCGGGGAGCTGTTTTTT.

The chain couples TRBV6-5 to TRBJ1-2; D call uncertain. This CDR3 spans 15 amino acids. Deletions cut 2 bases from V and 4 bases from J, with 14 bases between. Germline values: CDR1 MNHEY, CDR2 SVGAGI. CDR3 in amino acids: CASSYGVETLYGYTF. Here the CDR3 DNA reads TGTGCCAGCAGTTACGGTGTCGAGACACTCTATGGCTACACCTTC.